What follows are 20 T cell receptor beta chains derived from one specimen sequenced in a study of blood T cell repertoires in COVID-19. TCRdb keeps only in-frame clones here, not all; method: immunoSEQ multiplex PCR. The sample contains about 180,000 clones, roughly 87% of which appear only once. The sequenced sample was peripheral blood. The receptors originated from a woman in her 70s with COVID-19, enrolled during active disease.

The rearrangement links TRBV18 to TRBJ2-3, with 8 bases fitting TRBD2. Germline values: CDR1 KGHSH, CDR2 LQKENI. Unmatched junction bases numbered 2, after V lost 0 bases and J lost 3 bases. The CDR3 covers 15 residues. As DNA, the CDR3 is TGTGCCAGCTCACCACCAAGCGGGAGAACAGATACGCAGTATTTT. This codes for CASSPPSGRTDTQYF.

Only one count was recorded for this clone. The chain links TRBV27 to TRBJ2-7; D perhaps matches TRBD1 (6 bases). The CDR3 is 13 amino acids. The V gene lost 8 bases and the J gene lost 2 bases, with 13 bases spanning the gap. Germline-derived CDR1 and CDR2 are MNHEY and SMNVEV (reference sequence). DNA for the CDR3: TGTGCCAGCGCCAGAGGGACACCCTACGAGCAGTACTTC. Translated: CASARGTPYEQYF.

V usage is TRBV28 and J usage is TRBJ1-6; 7 bases match TRBD1. The trim removed 4 bases at V and 8 bases at J, leaving 2 bases unmatched. The CDR3 length is 13 residues. Germline loops: CDR1 MDHEN, CDR2 SYDVKM. Written as DNA, the CDR3 is TGTGCCAGCAGTTACAGGGGCCATTCACCCCTCCACTTT. Translated: CASSYRGHSPLHF.

The chain employs TRBV30 and TRBJ2-7, with TRBD2 as a possible D gene (5 bases). The V end lost 0 bases, the J end lost 1 base, and 13 bases lay between the germline ends. CDR1 and CDR2 (germline): GTSNPN, SVGIG (reference sequence). This CDR3 spans 15 amino acids. The DNA of the CDR3 is TGTGCCTGGAGTGTAAAGGCGGGTAGGTCCTACGAGCAGTACTTC. The encoded protein is CAWSVKAGRSYEQYF.

This clone was found once. The CDR3 protein is CASSLAGTSYGNTIYF. CDR3 DNA: TGCGCCAGCAGCCTAGCTGGGACATCCTATGGAAACACCATATATTTT. The chain recombines TRBV5-1 with TRBJ1-3, with D perhaps matching TRBD1 (6 bases). The CDR3 is 16 residues long. Germline V CDR1 and CDR2: SGHRS, YFSETQ. Trimming left V 4 bases short and J 3 bases short, with 17 bases between.

V is TRBV7-3 and J is TRBJ2-2; D gene uncertain. The CDR3 contains 13 residues. The V and J ends lost 3 bases and 5 bases respectively, with 7 bases between them. CDR1 is SGHTA and CDR2 is FQGTGA in the germline V gene. The CDR3 bases are TGTGCCAGCAGCTTCGTGAGGACCGGGGAGCTGTTTTTT. This codes for CASSFVRTGELFF. Drawing the rest from reference TRBV7-3 and TRBJ2-2, the complete variable domain is GAGVSQTPSNKVTEKGKYVELRCDPISGHTALYWYRQSLGQGPEFLIYFQGTGAADDSGLPNDRFFAVRPEGSVSTLKIQRTERGDSAVYLCASSFVRTGELFFGEGSRLTVL.

The chain carries TRBV19 and TRBJ1-4; a weak D match, TRBD1 (5 bases). V lost 5 bases and J lost 7, with 11 bases in between. CDR1 is LNHDA, CDR2 SQIVND, per germline (reference sequence). CDR3 length: 13 amino acids. Here the CDR3 reads CASSARGGEKLFF. Written as DNA, the CDR3 is TGTGCCAGTAGTGCCCGCGGGGGTGAAAAACTGTTTTTT.

The chain uses TRBV25-1 and TRBJ2-1; D might be TRBD2 (7 bases). The CDR3 has 13 amino acids. Trimming left V 6 bases short and J 6 bases short, with 12 bases between. The V gene's germline CDR1 is MGHDK and CDR2 SYGVNS. The CDR3: CASRGGAVNEQFF. The CDR3 coding sequence is TGTGCCAGCAGGGGGGGGGCGGTCAATGAGCAGTTCTTC. Looking up the rest from reference TRBV25-1 and TRBJ2-1 gives the full variable domain: EADIYQTPRYLVIGTGKKITLECSQTMGHDKMYWYQQDPGMELHLIHYSYGVNSTEKGDLSSESTVSRIRTEHFPLTLESARPSHTSQYLCASRGGAVNEQFFGPGTRLTVL.

The chain recombines TRBV11-2 with TRBJ2-5; no reliable D call. Between the trimmed V and J ends, which lost 4 bases and 0 bases, there was a span of 15 bases. Germline CDR1 SGHAT, CDR2 FQNNGV. This CDR3 is built from 16 residues. CDR3: CASSWKANEDQETQYF. The CDR3 region has the DNA TGTGCCAGCAGCTGGAAGGCGAATGAGGACCAAGAGACCCAGTACTTC.

Concerning this clone: This may be a read error, as it is one base from a much larger clone. This chain links TRBV6-2 or TRBV6-3 with TRBJ2-7; 10 bases are a match to TRBD1. Germline CDR1 and CDR2: MNHEY and SVGEGT. The CDR3 sequence is 14 residues long. V lost 6 bases to trimming and J lost 3 bases; unmatched junction nucleotides: 5. This chain's CDR3 is CASSPWTGGYEQYF. CDR3 bases: TGTGCCAGCAGCCCCTGGACAGGGGGCTACGAGCAGTACTTC.

The chain has TRBV19 and TRBJ1-5; D remains unclear. CDR3 length: 16 residues. V gave up 4 bases and J gave up 0 bases, with 13 bases separating them. From germline, CDR1 is LNHDA and CDR2 SQIVND (reference sequence). The CDR3 sequence is CASSRSSRNSNQPQHF. The CDR3 nucleotides are TGTGCCAGTAGTAGGTCCAGTCGTAATAGCAATCAGCCCCAGCATTTT.

The CDR3: CASRRTGGAAGANVLTF. CDR3 bases: TGTGCCAGCAGACGGACAGGGGGCGCGGCTGGGGCCAACGTCCTGACTTTC. This sequence joins TRBV7-3 and TRBJ2-6, with TRBD1 matching 11 bases. V dropped 6 bases and J dropped 2; count of bases not matched to a gene: 6. Per germline, CDR1 SGHTA and CDR2 FQGTGA. The CDR3 is made up of 17 amino acids.

This chain connects TRBV29-1 to TRBJ2-3; D is ambiguous. The CDR3 consists of 15 residues. V gave up 3 bases and J gave up 6 bases, with 19 bases separating them. Germline assignment: CDR1 SQVTM and CDR2 ANQGSEA. The CDR3 region has the DNA TGCAGCGTTGATCGGGTACCCCCACAAGCGGATACGCAGTATTTT. Translated, it gives CSVDRVPPQADTQYF.

CDR3 sequence: CAIGRADYGYTF. The CDR3 DNA sequence: TGTGCCATTGGCAGGGCGGACTATGGCTACACCTTC. The chain uses TRBV2 and TRBJ1-2; possible D gene TRBD1, 5 bases. Trimming pared 10 bases from V and 3 bases from J, leaving 12 bases between. The CDR3 contains 12 residues. CDR1 SNHLY and CDR2 FYNNEI come from the germline V gene.

This rearrangement joins TRBV5-1 to TRBJ2-2; a possible D gene is TRBD1 (6 bases). V was trimmed by 4 bases and J by 0 bases, leaving 13 bases between them. Looked up from germline, CDR1 is SGHRS and CDR2 is YFSETQ. CDR3 length: 16 residues. This chain's CDR3 is CASSTARGANTGELFF. The CDR3 DNA sequence: TGCGCCAGCAGCACCGCCAGGGGTGCGAACACCGGGGAGCTGTTTTTT.

The table lists this clone with a few counts. CDR3 nucleotide sequence: TGTGCCAGCAGCTTACACAGGGGTGCTTACAATGAGCAGTTCTTC. Protein sequence: CASSLHRGAYNEQFF. The genes are TRBV7-2 and TRBJ2-1, with 7 nucleotides matching TRBD1. Germline CDR1 is SGHTA and CDR2 is FQGNSA. The CDR3 is 15 amino acids. The junction had 5 bases not matched to a gene; V was cut back by 2 bases and J by 4 bases.

The chain is built from TRBV3-1 (or the pseudogene TRBV3-2) and TRBJ1-3; 10 positions match TRBD1. The V gene end was trimmed by 4 bases and the J gene end by 8 bases; junction bases not matched to a gene: 8. The CDR3 runs 15 residues. Per germline, CDR1 LGHDT and CDR2 YNNKEL (reference sequence). The CDR3 protein is CASSPGQGNSYTIYF. The DNA of the CDR3 is TGTGCCAGCAGCCCGGGACAGGGGAATAGTTACACCATATATTTT.

The chain has TRBV6-5 and TRBJ1-2, with D possibly matching TRBD1 (6 bases). The germline gives CDR1 MNHEY, CDR2 SVGAGI. The CDR3 covers 14 residues. V was clipped by 8 bases and J by 2 bases, with 15 bases between them. The DNA of the CDR3 is TGTGCCAGCGTTTCAGGGGCGAGAAACTATGGCTACACCTTC. Its protein is CASVSGARNYGYTF.

The chain recombines TRBV18 with TRBJ1-2; D might be TRBD1 (6 bases). The CDR3 is 15 residues long. The ends were cut back, 2 bases at V and 1 base at J, with 11 bases in the middle. CDR1 is KGHSH and CDR2 is LQKENI in the germline V gene. The CDR3 loop reads CASSPTTGLNYGYTF. The CDR3 DNA is TGTGCCAGCTCACCAACGACAGGCCTTAACTATGGCTACACCTTC.

The rearrangement uses TRBV2 and TRBJ1-3, with TRBD1 matching over 9 bases. Unmatched junction bases numbered 6, after V lost 3 bases and J lost 6 bases. The CDR3 is 15 residues long. Germline V gives CDR1 SNHLY, CDR2 FYNNEI. The CDR3 reads CASSDRGTGKNTIYF. CDR3 nucleotide sequence: TGTGCCAGCAGTGATAGAGGGACAGGGAAAAACACCATATATTTT.